Following are 22 T cell receptor beta chains from one sample sequenced in a study of blood T cell repertoires in COVID-19. Repertoires were generated with immunoSEQ multiplex PCR, while TCRdb's copy carries only in-frame clones and drops some. The repertoire includes about 310,000 clones, approximately 85% of them detected once, and under 2.5% sits in the top ten. Sample: PBMCs or T cells enriched from blood (not recorded which). These receptors were taken from a man aged 25 to 45 who had recovered from COVID-19.

The V gene is TRBV3-1 (or the pseudogene TRBV3-2), the J gene TRBJ2-3; TRBD1 is a possible D gene (6 bases). Germline V CDR1 and CDR2: LGHDT, YNNKEL (reference sequence). Trimming removed 3 bases at V and 0 bases at J, with 13 bases between. The CDR3 sequence is 16 residues long. In DNA, the CDR3 is TGTGCCAGCAGCCAGGCTGGGACATCTAGCACAGATACGCAGTATTTT. Residues: CASSQAGTSSTDTQYF.

In its sample, this clone was seen a few times. The chain joins TRBV5-4 to TRBJ1-5; TRBD1 matches at 10 bases. Germline lookup yields CDR1 SGHNT and CDR2 YYREEE (reference sequence). CDR3 size: 14 residues. Losses at the gene ends were 5 bases for V and 5 bases for J; bases not matched to a gene: 4. CDR3 sequence (DNA): TGTGCCAGCAGTCCCGGGACAGGGGATCAGCCCCAGCATTTT. Residues: CASSPGTGDQPQHF.

The genes are TRBV5-1 and TRBJ1-2; 7 nucleotides match TRBD1. J lost 2 bases, V lost 2 bases, and 3 bases had no gene match. Germline lookup yields CDR1 SGHRS and CDR2 YFSETQ. The CDR3 has 14 amino acids. CDR3 protein: CASSLSGGNYGYTF. The CDR3 nucleotides read TGCGCCAGCAGCTTATCAGGGGGAAACTATGGCTACACCTTC.

The table lists this clone with a few counts. The V gene is TRBV7-6, the J gene TRBJ2-3, with 8 bases aligning to TRBD1. Germline V gene data show CDR1 as SGHVS and CDR2 as FNYEAQ. CDR3 size: 17 residues. V gave up 1 base and J gave up 8 bases; unmatched junction bases: 14. CDR3 amino acids: CASSLELGQARLSTQYF. For the CDR3, the DNA is TGTGCCAGCAGCTTAGAACTGGGACAGGCGAGGCTTAGTACGCAGTATTTT.

This sequence joins TRBV5-1 and TRBJ1-1, with D unclear. This CDR3 has 15 amino acids. From germline, CDR1 is SGHRS and CDR2 YFSETQ. V was pared by 4 bases and J by 1 base, with 14 bases between. The CDR3 sequence is CASSTQAIPNTEAFF. The CDR3 DNA reads as TGCGCCAGCAGCACCCAGGCCATTCCGAACACTGAAGCTTTCTTT.

This clone came up once. The chain carries TRBV5-6 and TRBJ1-4, with D tentatively TRBD1 (6 bases). CDR1 and CDR2 (germline): SGHDT, YYEEEE. Deletions cut 3 bases from V and 4 bases from J, with 16 bases between. The CDR3 totals 16 residues. This CDR3 reads CASSSLGEGGNEKLFF. Here the CDR3 DNA reads TGTGCCAGCAGCTCCTTGGGTGAAGGGGGTAATGAAAAACTGTTTTTT. Together with reference TRBV5-6 and TRBJ1-4, the CDR3 gives the full variable domain: DAGVTQSPTHLIKTRGQQVTLRCSPKSGHDTVSWYQQALGQGPQFIFQYYEEEERQRGNFPDRFSGHQFPNYSSELNVNALLLGDSALYLCASSSLGEGGNEKLFFGSGTQLSVL.

The chain has TRBV6-5 and TRBJ2-1; 9 positions agree with TRBD1. The CDR3 contains 14 residues. The ends lost 6 bases at V and 1 base at J; junction bases unmatched: 1. The V gene's germline CDR1 is MNHEY and CDR2 SVGAGI. CDR3 residues: CASRGTGSYNEQFF. In nucleotides, the CDR3 is TGTGCCAGCAGGGGGACAGGGTCCTACAATGAGCAGTTCTTC.

The genes are TRBV5-4 and TRBJ1-1; possible D gene TRBD1, 5 bases. Trimming took 3 bases from V and 1 from J, leaving 13 bases between them. The CDR3 loop spans 15 amino acids. Germline CDR1 SGHNT, CDR2 YYREEE (reference sequence). The CDR3 is CASSSRLGGNTEAFF. For the CDR3, the DNA is TGTGCCAGCAGCTCACGGCTGGGGGGGAACACTGAAGCTTTCTTT.

The rearrangement links TRBV3-1 (or the pseudogene TRBV3-2) to TRBJ1-2; D not certain. This CDR3 has 12 residues. Looked up from germline, CDR1 is LGHDT and CDR2 is YNNKEL (reference sequence). V lost 6 bases to trimming and J lost 4 bases, with 9 bases between them. DNA of the CDR3: TGTGCCAGCAGTATCTCGTCCTATGGCTACACCTTC. Its protein product is CASSISSYGYTF.

This chain connects TRBV4-2 to TRBJ2-1; 12 bases map to TRBD2. V shed 3 bases and J 3 bases; nucleotides not matched to a gene: 3. This CDR3 spans 16 amino acids. Germline CDR1 and CDR2: LGHNA and YNFKEQ. CDR3 nucleotides: TGTGCCAGCAGCCAGACTAGCGGGGGCGACTACAATGAGCAGTTCTTC. This translates into CASSQTSGGDYNEQFF.

J is TRBJ2-7 and V is TRBV4-2; possibly TRBD1 for D (6 bases). Per the germline V gene, CDR1 is LGHNA and CDR2 is YNFKEQ. V lost 1 base and J 3 bases, leaving 10 bases between the germline ends. The CDR3 contains 14 residues. DNA for the CDR3: TGTGCCAGCAGCCAAGTCCCAGGGGACTACGAGCAGTACTTC. Its protein is CASSQVPGDYEQYF.

V and J are TRBV7-3 and TRBJ2-1; 9 nucleotides agree with TRBD2. The CDR3 loop spans 19 amino acids. With V trimmed by 7 bases and J by 1 base, 17 bases remained unmatched. Looked up from germline, CDR1 is SGHTA and CDR2 is FQGTGA. CDR3 in DNA: TGTGCCAGCACCCCCGGTGCGGGGGGGCCTTTCGGGTCCTACAATGAGCAGTTCTTC. Encoded protein: CASTPGAGGPFGSYNEQFF. Variable domain in full (rest from reference TRBV7-3 and TRBJ2-1): GAGVSQTPSNKVTEKGKYVELRCDPISGHTALYWYRQSLGQGPEFLIYFQGTGAADDSGLPNDRFFAVRPEGSVSTLKIQRTERGDSAVYLCASTPGAGGPFGSYNEQFFGPGTRLTVL.

The genes are TRBV25-1 and TRBJ1-2; perhaps TRBD1 as D (6 bases). CDR3 size: 15 residues. Germline assignment: CDR1 MGHDK and CDR2 SYGVNS. The V end lost 6 bases, the J end lost 5 bases, and 19 bases lay between the germline ends. The CDR3: CASRGARPQEYGYTF. The CDR3, as DNA: TGTGCCAGCAGGGGGGCCAGGCCGCAGGAATATGGCTACACCTTC.

This chain links TRBV18 with TRBJ1-6; D is perhaps TRBD1 (6 bases). The germline V gene encodes CDR1 KGHSH and CDR2 LQKENI. This CDR3 region has 15 residues. V lost 2 bases to trimming and J lost 6 bases, with 11 bases between them. As DNA, the CDR3 is TGTGCCAGCTCACCAAACGGACAGCTTAATTCACCCCTCCACTTT. It encodes CASSPNGQLNSPLHF.

The V and J genes are TRBV7-9 and TRBJ1-5, with a tentative D call TRBD1 (5 bases). The CDR3 is 13 amino acids. Germline V gives CDR1 SEHNR, CDR2 FQNEAQ (reference sequence). V was shortened by 5 bases and J by 6 bases, with 11 bases between the two germline ends. This CDR3 reads CASSPGELQPQHF. DNA for the CDR3: TGTGCCAGCAGCCCGGGGGAACTTCAGCCCCAGCATTTT.

The V and J genes are TRBV11-2 and TRBJ2-4; 10 bases are a match to TRBD1. The CDR3 is 14 amino acids. Germline values: CDR1 SGHAT, CDR2 FQNNGV. V was pared by 6 bases and J by 6 bases, with 5 bases of the junction left unmatched. The CDR3 here is CASRTGTGANIQYF. The CDR3 DNA follows: TGTGCCAGCAGAACCGGGACAGGGGCAAACATTCAGTACTTC.

This chain uses TRBV5-4 with TRBJ2-5; TRBD1 agrees at 8 bases. CDR1 and CDR2 from the germline V gene are SGHNT and YYREEE (reference sequence). The CDR3 length is 14 residues. V shed 4 bases, J shed 3 bases, and the junction held 5 bases outside the gene matches. CDR3 sequence (DNA): TGTGCCAGCAGCCATTGGGGACAGGAAGAGACCCAGTACTTC. The encoded protein is CASSHWGQEETQYF.

This rearrangement joins TRBV30 to TRBJ2-2; the match to TRBD2 covers 7 bases. V lost 2 bases and J lost 3; bases outside the gene matches: 6. This CDR3 contains 15 residues. The germline CDR1 and CDR2 sequences are GTSNPN and SVGIG (reference sequence). The CDR3 nucleotides are TGTGCCTGGAGTCTCCAGCGGGGCCACACCGGGGAGCTGTTTTTT. Its translation is CAWSLQRGHTGELFF.

This clone was detected a few times. V usage is TRBV7-9 and J usage is TRBJ1-3; TRBD1 matches 8 bases. This CDR3 comprises 17 residues. Germline values: CDR1 SEHNR, CDR2 FQNEAQ (reference sequence). Trimming removed 5 bases from V and 0 bases from J; junction bases left unmatched: 9. The CDR3 sequence: CASSQGQGFGSGNTIYF. CDR3 DNA: TGTGCCAGCAGCCAAGGACAGGGTTTTGGCTCTGGAAACACCATATATTTT.

The chain joins TRBV19 to TRBJ1-4, with a possible D match to TRBD1 (5 bases). The CDR3 loop spans 16 amino acids. With 3 bases removed from V and 2 bases from J, the gap between germline ends came to 13 bases. Germline V gene lookup returns CDR1 LNHDA and CDR2 SQIVND (reference sequence). The CDR3 loop reads CASSMSAGRTNEKLFF. CDR3 sequence (DNA): TGTGCCAGTAGTATGTCGGCAGGGAGGACTAATGAAAAACTGTTTTTT.

This clone has just one count. The chain recombines TRBV5-8 with TRBJ1-3; D remains unclear. Germline CDR1 SGHTS, CDR2 YDEGEE. Trimming removed 0 bases from V and 5 bases from J, with 3 bases in between. The CDR3 is made up of 12 amino acids. The CDR3 nucleotides read TGTGCCAGCAGCTTGGGGCGAAACACCATATATTTT. It yields the protein CASSLGRNTIYF.

The chain links TRBV18 to TRBJ2-7; 8 bases are shared with TRBD1. The trim removed 2 bases at V and 6 bases at J, leaving 6 bases unmatched. In germline, CDR1 is KGHSH, CDR2 LQKENI. This CDR3 comprises 14 residues. Here the CDR3 DNA reads TGTGCCAGCTCACCATCGCAGGGGGCTCTCGAGCAGTACTTC. Translated, it gives CASSPSQGALEQYF.